This passage covers 13 T cell receptor beta chains from one sample sequenced in a study of blood T cell repertoires in COVID-19. Here immunoSEQ multiplex PCR was the method, and the copy in TCRdb shows in-frame clones only, minus some. The table lists approximately 250,000 clones, 83% of them singletons. Specimen: peripheral blood. The receptors were gathered from a human donor in a cohort sampled during active COVID-19.

The chain has TRBV7-6 and TRBJ2-1, with a possible D match to TRBD2 (6 bases). CDR1 and CDR2 from the germline V gene are SGHVS and FNYEAQ. Between the trimmed V and J ends, which lost 5 bases and 1 base, there was a span of 18 bases. CDR3 length: 17 residues. The CDR3 reads CASSLTAGYGSYNEQFF. The CDR3 DNA sequence: TGTGCCAGCAGCCTCACGGCGGGGTATGGGTCCTACAATGAGCAGTTCTTC.

The rearrangement joins TRBV10-1 to TRBJ2-2; a weak D match, TRBD1 (5 bases). Trimming pared 5 bases from V and 0 bases from J, leaving 7 bases between. Germline-derived CDR1 and CDR2 are WNHNN and SYGVQD (reference sequence). The CDR3 consists of 14 residues. The CDR3 DNA reads TGCGCCAGCAGTCTGACAGCGAACACCGGGGAGCTGTTTTTT. Protein product: CASSLTANTGELFF.

This clone was seen only once. J is TRBJ2-2 and V is TRBV6-4, with 7 bases lining up with TRBD1. The V gene's germline CDR1 is MRHNA and CDR2 SNTAGT. V trimming: 4 bases; J trimming: 0 bases; junction bases outside the gene matches: 2. CDR3 length: 15 residues. In DNA form, the CDR3 reads TGTGCCAGCAGTGTAGACAGGGCGAACACCGGGGAGCTGTTTTTT. Amino acid sequence: CASSVDRANTGELFF.

The V call is TRBV7-2, the J call TRBJ2-4; D is unclear. The CDR3 is made up of 15 amino acids. Trimming removed 0 bases from V and 0 bases from J, with 6 bases in between. CDR1 is SGHTA, CDR2 FQGNSA, per germline. The CDR3 protein is CASSLARLAKNIQYF. The CDR3, as DNA: TGTGCCAGCAGCTTAGCCAGGCTAGCCAAAAACATTCAGTACTTC.

This clone turned up a few times. Additional DNA sequences in this sample encode the identical CDR3. The rearrangement uses TRBV10-3 and TRBJ2-2; TRBD2 agrees at 8 bases. V was clipped by 4 bases and J by 3 bases; unmatched bases: 1. Germline CDR1 and CDR2: ENHRY and SYGVKD. The CDR3 spans 14 residues. The CDR3 DNA is TGTGCCATCAGTGGAGCGGGAGACACCGGGGAGCTGTTTTTT. This translates into CAISGAGDTGELFF.

Only one count was recorded for this clone. V gene TRBV7-3 combines with J gene TRBJ2-5, with TRBD1 identical over 7 bases. The J segment lost 4 bases and the V segment lost 5 bases, leaving 4 bases of the junction unmatched. The germline CDR1 and CDR2 sequences are SGHTA and FQGTGA. The CDR3 is 13 residues long. This chain's CDR3 is CASSLTGAETQYF. DNA of the CDR3: TGTGCCAGCAGCCTCACAGGGGCAGAGACCCAGTACTTC.

This chain links TRBV11-3 with TRBJ2-2; 11 bases agree with TRBD2. CDR1 SGHNT and CDR2 YENEEA come from the germline V gene. V was pared by 6 bases and J by 6 bases, with 3 bases of the junction left unmatched. This CDR3 is 14 amino acids long. The CDR3 spells CASSSGGGSGELFF. CDR3 sequence (DNA): TGTGCCAGCAGTAGCGGGGGGGGCTCCGGGGAGCTGTTTTTT.

The chain employs TRBV6-1 and TRBJ2-7, with 12 bases that match TRBD2. V dropped 1 base and J dropped 3; count of bases not matched to a gene: 1. This CDR3 comprises 15 residues. CDR1 is MNHNS, CDR2 SASEGT, per germline. The CDR3 nucleotides are TGTGCCAGCAGTGAAGGACTAGCGGGAGTCTACGAGCAGTACTTC. Protein: CASSEGLAGVYEQYF.

The V and J genes are TRBV27 and TRBJ2-1; 16 bases are shared with TRBD2. Trimming at V came to 11 bases and at J to 5 bases, leaving 15 bases not matched to a gene. Germline assignment: CDR1 MNHEY and CDR2 SMNVEV (reference sequence). The CDR3 contains 18 residues. The CDR3 region is CARAFLGTSGRAHNEQFF. For the CDR3, the DNA is TGTGCCCGTGCATTCCTAGGGACTAGCGGGAGGGCCCACAATGAGCAGTTCTTC.

This chain joins TRBV7-9 and TRBJ1-5; D gene unclear. This CDR3 is built from 16 residues. Trimming took 1 base from V and 6 from J, leaving 16 bases between them. Germline V gives CDR1 SEHNR, CDR2 FQNEAQ (reference sequence). The CDR3 sequence: CASSLVGGLGSQPQHF. CDR3 DNA: TGTGCCAGCAGCTTAGTTGGAGGGCTTGGGAGTCAGCCCCAGCATTTT.

This chain links TRBV2 with TRBJ1-1; D may be TRBD1 (5 bases). V gave up 6 bases and J gave up 4 bases, with 12 bases separating them. The CDR3 runs to 13 residues. The germline CDR1 and CDR2 sequences are SNHLY and FYNNEI. This chain's CDR3 is CASRGRGFTEAFF. In nucleotides, the CDR3 is TGTGCCAGCAGGGGGAGGGGTTTCACTGAAGCTTTCTTT. Full variable domain (rest looked up from reference TRBV2 and TRBJ1-1): EPEVTQTPSHQVTQMGQEVILRCVPISNHLYFYWYRQILGQKVEFLVSFYNNEISEKSEIFDDQFSVERPDGSNFTLKIRSTKLEDSAMYFCASRGRGFTEAFFGQGTRLTVV.

V is TRBV4-1 and J is TRBJ1-2, with D maybe TRBD1 (6 bases). The CDR3 loop spans 17 amino acids. The germline gives CDR1 MGHRA, CDR2 YSYEKL. The ends were cut back, 4 bases at V and 2 bases at J, with 20 bases in the middle. CDR3 loop: CASSRTRGEYRNYGYTF. For the CDR3, the DNA is TGCGCCAGCAGCCGGACCAGGGGAGAATATCGAAACTATGGCTACACCTTC.

The rearrangement links TRBV19 to TRBJ1-5; TRBD1 agrees at 9 bases. CDR1 is LNHDA and CDR2 is SQIVND in the germline V gene (reference sequence). V shed 6 bases and J 6 bases; nucleotides not matched to a gene: 15. The CDR3 spans 17 residues. CDR3 amino acids: CASRWTGEKFVSQPQHF. CDR3 nucleotides: TGTGCCAGTAGGTGGACAGGGGAGAAATTTGTAAGTCAGCCCCAGCATTTT.